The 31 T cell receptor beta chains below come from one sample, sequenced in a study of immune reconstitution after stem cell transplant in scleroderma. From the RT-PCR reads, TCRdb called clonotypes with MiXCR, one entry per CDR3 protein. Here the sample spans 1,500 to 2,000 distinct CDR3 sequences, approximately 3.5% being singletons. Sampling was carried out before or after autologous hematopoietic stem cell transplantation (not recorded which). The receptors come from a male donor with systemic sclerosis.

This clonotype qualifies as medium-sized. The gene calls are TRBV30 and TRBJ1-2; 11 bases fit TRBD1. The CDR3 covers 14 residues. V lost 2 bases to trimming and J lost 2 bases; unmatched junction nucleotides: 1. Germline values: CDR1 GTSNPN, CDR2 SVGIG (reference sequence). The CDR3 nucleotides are TGTGCCTGGAGTTGGGACAGGGGGAACTATGGCTACACCTTC. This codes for CAWSWDRGNYGYTF.

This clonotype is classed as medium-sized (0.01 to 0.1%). In DNA form, the CDR3 reads TGCAGTGCTAAAGTGGCTAGCGGATCCTACGAGCAGTACTTC. Translation: CSAKVASGSYEQYF. The chain couples TRBV20-1 to TRBJ2-7; TRBD2 matches at 7 bases. Germline values: CDR1 DFQATT, CDR2 SNEGSKA (reference sequence). J gave up 1 base and V 4 bases, and 7 bases lay outside the gene matches. This CDR3 has 14 residues.

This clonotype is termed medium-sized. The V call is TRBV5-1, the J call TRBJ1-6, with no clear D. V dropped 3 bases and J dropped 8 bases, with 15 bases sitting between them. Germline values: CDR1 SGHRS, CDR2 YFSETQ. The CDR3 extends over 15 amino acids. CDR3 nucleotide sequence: TGCGCCAGCAGCTGGATGGCAGTGGGTCATTCACCCCTCCACTTT. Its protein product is CASSWMAVGHSPLHF.

Here the CDR3 reads CASSEGPGTAFEQYF. The CDR3 bases are TGTGCCAGCAGTGAAGGTCCCGGGACAGCGTTCGAGCAGTACTTC. The rearrangement joins TRBV2 to TRBJ2-7, with 7 bases lining up with TRBD1. The J segment lost 6 bases and the V segment lost 1 base, leaving 9 bases of the junction unmatched. CDR1 and CDR2 (germline): SNHLY, FYNNEI. The CDR3 length is 15 residues.

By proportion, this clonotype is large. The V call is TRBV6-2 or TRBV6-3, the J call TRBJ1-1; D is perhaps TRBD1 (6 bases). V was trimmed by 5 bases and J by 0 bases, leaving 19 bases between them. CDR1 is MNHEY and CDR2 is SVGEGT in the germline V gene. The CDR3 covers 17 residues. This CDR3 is CASSPDRPGVMNTEAFF. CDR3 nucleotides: TGTGCCAGCAGTCCAGACAGGCCTGGGGTTATGAACACTGAAGCTTTCTTT.

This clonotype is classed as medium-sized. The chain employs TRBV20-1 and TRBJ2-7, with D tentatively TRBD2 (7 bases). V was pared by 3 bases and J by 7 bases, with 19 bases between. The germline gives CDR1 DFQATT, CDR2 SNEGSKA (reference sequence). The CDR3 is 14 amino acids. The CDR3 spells CSASAGARGHEQYF. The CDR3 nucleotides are TGCAGTGCTAGTGCGGGGGCCAGGGGTCATGAGCAGTACTTC.

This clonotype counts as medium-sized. CDR3 in amino acids: CASRNRQGPTDTQYF. CDR3 coding DNA: TGTGCCAGCAGGAACAGACAGGGCCCCACAGATACGCAGTATTTT. The J gene is TRBJ2-3, the V gene TRBV7-8; 7 bases fit TRBD1. Germline-derived CDR1 and CDR2 are SGHVS and FQNEAQ. This CDR3 is built from 15 residues. The junction had 8 bases not matched to a gene; V was cut back by 6 bases and J by 2 bases.

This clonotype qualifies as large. The CDR3 region is CSARAHQETQYF. For the CDR3, the DNA is TGCAGTGCTAGGGCCCACCAAGAGACCCAGTACTTC. The chain has TRBV20-1 and TRBJ2-5; D unclear. The CDR3 extends over 12 amino acids. Germline V lookup: CDR1 DFQATT, CDR2 SNEGSKA (reference sequence). V shed 3 bases and J shed 0 bases, with 5 bases lying between them.

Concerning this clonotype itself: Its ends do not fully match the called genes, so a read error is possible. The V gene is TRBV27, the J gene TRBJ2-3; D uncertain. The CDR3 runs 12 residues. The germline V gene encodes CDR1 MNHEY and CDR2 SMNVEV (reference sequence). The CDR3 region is CARSSSSATQYF. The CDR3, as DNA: TGTGCCCGCAGTTCTAGTAGTGCCACGCAGTATTTT.

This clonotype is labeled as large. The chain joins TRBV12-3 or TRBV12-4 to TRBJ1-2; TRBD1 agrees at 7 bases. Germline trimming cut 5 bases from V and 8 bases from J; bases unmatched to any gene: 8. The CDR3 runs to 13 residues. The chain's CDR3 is CASSQGGAKGYTF. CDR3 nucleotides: TGTGCCAGCAGTCAGGGGGGCGCAAAAGGCTACACCTTC.

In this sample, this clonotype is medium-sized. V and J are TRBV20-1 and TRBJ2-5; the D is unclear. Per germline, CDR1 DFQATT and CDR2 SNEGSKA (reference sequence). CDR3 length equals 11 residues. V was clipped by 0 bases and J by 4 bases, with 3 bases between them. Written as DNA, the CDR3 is TGCAGTGCTAGAGATCGAGAGACCCAGTACTTC. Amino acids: CSARDRETQYF.

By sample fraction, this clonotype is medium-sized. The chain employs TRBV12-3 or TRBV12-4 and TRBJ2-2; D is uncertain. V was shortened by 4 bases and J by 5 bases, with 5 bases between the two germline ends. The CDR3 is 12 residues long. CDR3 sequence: CASSSGTGELFF. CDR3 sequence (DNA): TGTGCCAGCAGTTCCGGAACCGGGGAGCTGTTTTTT.

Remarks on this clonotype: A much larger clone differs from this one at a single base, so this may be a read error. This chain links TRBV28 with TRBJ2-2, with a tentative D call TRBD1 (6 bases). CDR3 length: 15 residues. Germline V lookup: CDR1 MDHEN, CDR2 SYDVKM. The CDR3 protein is CASSPTGRLTGELLF. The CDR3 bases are TGTGCCAGCAGTCCCACAGGGCGGCTCACCGGGGAGCTGCTTTTT.

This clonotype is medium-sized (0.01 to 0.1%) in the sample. As DNA, the CDR3 is TGCAGTGCTAGACGACCAGGGGGCGCCGGCAATCAGCCCCAGCATTTT. It translates to CSARRPGGAGNQPQHF. This rearrangement joins TRBV20-1 to TRBJ1-5; 8 bases fit TRBD1. CDR1 and CDR2 (germline): DFQATT, SNEGSKA (reference sequence). This CDR3 region has 16 residues. The V and J ends lost 2 bases and 2 bases, in that order; junction bases with no gene match: 8.

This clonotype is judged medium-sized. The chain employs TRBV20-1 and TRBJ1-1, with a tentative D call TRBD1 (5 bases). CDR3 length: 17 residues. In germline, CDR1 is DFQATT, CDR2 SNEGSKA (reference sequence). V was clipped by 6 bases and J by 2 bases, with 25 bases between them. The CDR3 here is CSARRPPPQGLNTEAFF. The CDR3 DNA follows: TGCAGTGCCCGCCGGCCTCCCCCGCAGGGACTCAACACTGAAGCTTTCTTT.

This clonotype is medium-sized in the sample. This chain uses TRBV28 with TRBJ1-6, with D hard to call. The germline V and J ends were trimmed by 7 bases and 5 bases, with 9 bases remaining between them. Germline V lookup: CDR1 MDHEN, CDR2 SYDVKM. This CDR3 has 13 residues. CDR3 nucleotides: TGTGCCAGCACCCCCACAAATAATTCACCCCTCCACTTT. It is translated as CASTPTNNSPLHF.

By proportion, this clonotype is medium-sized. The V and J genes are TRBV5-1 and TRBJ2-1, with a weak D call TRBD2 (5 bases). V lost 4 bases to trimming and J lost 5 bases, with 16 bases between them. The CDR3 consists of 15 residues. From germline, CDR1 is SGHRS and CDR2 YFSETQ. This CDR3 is CASSPSQVGDNEQFF. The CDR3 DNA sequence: TGCGCCAGCAGCCCTTCTCAGGTCGGGGACAATGAGCAGTTCTTC.

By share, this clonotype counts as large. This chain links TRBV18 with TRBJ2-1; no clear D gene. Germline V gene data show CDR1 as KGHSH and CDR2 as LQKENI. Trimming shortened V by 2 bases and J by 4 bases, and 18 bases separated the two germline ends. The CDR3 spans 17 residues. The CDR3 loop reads CASSPKTTSGRYNEQFF. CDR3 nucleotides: TGTGCCAGCTCACCAAAAACTACCTCCGGCAGATACAATGAGCAGTTCTTC.

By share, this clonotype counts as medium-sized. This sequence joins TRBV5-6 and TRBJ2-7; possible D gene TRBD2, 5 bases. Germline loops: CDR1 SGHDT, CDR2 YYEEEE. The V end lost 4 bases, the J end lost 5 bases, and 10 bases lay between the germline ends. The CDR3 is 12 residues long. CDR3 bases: TGTGCCAGCAGCCGGACTTGGGACGAGCAGTACTTC. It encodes CASSRTWDEQYF. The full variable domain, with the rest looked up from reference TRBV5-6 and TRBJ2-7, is DAGVTQSPTHLIKTRGQQVTLRCSPKSGHDTVSWYQQALGQGPQFIFQYYEEEERQRGNFPDRFSGHQFPNYSSELNVNALLLGDSALYLCASSRTWDEQYFGPGTRLTVT.

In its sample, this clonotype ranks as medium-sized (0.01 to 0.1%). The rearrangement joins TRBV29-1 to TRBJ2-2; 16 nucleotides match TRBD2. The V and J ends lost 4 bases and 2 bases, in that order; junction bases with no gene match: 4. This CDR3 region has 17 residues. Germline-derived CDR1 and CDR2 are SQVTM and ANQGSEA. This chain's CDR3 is CSVGGLAGGLNTGELFF. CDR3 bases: TGCAGCGTTGGGGGACTAGCGGGGGGGTTAAACACCGGGGAGCTGTTTTTT.

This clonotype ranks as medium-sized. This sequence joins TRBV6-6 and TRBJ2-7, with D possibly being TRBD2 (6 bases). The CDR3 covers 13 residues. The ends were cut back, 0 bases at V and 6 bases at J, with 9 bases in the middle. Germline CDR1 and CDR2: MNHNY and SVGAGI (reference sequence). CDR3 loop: CASSYSTGVEQYF. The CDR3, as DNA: TGTGCCAGCAGTTACTCGACGGGGGTCGAGCAGTACTTC.

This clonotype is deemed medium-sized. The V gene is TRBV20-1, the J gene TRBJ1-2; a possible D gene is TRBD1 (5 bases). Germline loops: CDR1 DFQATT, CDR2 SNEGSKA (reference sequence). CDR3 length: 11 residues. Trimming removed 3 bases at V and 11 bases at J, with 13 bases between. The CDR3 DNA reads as TGCAGTGCTAGGCGCCTCGGGGGTTACACCTTC. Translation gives CSARRLGGYTF.

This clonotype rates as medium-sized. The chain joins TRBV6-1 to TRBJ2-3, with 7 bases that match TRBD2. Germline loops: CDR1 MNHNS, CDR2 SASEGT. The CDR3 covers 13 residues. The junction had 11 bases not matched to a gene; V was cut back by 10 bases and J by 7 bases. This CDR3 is CATQSGEGNTQYF. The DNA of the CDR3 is TGTGCCACCCAGAGCGGGGAGGGGAATACGCAGTATTTT.

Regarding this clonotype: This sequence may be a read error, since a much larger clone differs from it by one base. CDR3: CAISRGTSGRAETQYF. CDR3 nucleotide sequence: TGTGCCATCAGCCGCGGGACTAGCGGGAGAGCAGAGACCCAGTACTTC. This chain connects TRBV10-3 to TRBJ2-5, with TRBD2 matching 14 bases. Germline assignment: CDR1 ENHRY and CDR2 SYGVKD. The CDR3 covers 16 residues. Trimming removed 6 bases from V and 4 bases from J; junction bases left unmatched: 7.

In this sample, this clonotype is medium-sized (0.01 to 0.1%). CDR3 region: CASSLPRGGSSYEQYF. The CDR3 region has the DNA TGCGCCAGCAGCCTACCCAGGGGGGGAAGCTCCTACGAGCAGTACTTC. The chain couples TRBV5-1 to TRBJ2-7, with D tentatively TRBD1 or TRBD2 (7 bases each). Per germline, CDR1 SGHRS and CDR2 YFSETQ. CDR3 length: 16 residues. The ends were cut back, 4 bases at V and 0 bases at J, with 17 bases in the middle. Complete variable domain (other parts from reference TRBV5-1 and TRBJ2-7): KAGVTQTPRYLIKTRGQQVTLSCSPISGHRSVSWYQQTPGQGLQFLFEYFSETQRNKGNFPGRFSGRQFSNSRSEMNVSTLELGDSALYLCASSLPRGGSSYEQYFGPGTRLTVT.

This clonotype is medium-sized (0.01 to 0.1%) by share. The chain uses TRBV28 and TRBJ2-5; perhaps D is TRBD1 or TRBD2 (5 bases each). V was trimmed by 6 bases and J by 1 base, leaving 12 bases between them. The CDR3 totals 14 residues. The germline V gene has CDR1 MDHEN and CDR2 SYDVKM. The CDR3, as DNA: TGTGCCAGCAGGCCTCTGAGGGGCCAAGAGACCCAGTACTTC. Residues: CASRPLRGQETQYF.

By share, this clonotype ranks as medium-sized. The CDR3 sequence is CASSPGGSQETQYF. The CDR3 region has the DNA TGTGCCAGCAGCCCAGGAGGAAGCCAAGAGACCCAGTACTTC. The V call is TRBV11-3, the J call TRBJ2-5, with D perhaps TRBD2 (5 bases). The germline V and J ends were trimmed by 5 bases and 1 base, with 11 bases remaining between them. Germline V lookup: CDR1 SGHNT, CDR2 YENEEA. This CDR3 is 14 amino acids long.

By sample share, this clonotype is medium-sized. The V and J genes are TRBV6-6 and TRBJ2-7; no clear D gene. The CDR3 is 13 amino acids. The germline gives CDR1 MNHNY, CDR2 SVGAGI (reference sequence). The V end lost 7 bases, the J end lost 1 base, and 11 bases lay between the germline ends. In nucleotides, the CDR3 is TGTGCCAGCACGGATTTTGAGTCCTACGAGCAGTACTTC. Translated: CASTDFESYEQYF.

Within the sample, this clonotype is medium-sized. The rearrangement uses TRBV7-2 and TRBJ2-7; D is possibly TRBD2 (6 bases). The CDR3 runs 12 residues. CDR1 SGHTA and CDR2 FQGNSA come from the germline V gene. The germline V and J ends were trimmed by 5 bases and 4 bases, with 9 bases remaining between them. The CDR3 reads CASSLSGYEQYF. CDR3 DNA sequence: TGTGCCAGCAGCCTCAGCGGGTACGAGCAGTACTTC.

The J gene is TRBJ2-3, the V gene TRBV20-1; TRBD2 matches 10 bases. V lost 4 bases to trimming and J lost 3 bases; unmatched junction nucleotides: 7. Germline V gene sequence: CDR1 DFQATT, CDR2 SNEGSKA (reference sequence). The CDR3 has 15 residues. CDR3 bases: TGCAGTGCTATCCCCTTAGCGGGAGGTACAGATACGCAGTATTTT. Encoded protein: CSAIPLAGGTDTQYF.

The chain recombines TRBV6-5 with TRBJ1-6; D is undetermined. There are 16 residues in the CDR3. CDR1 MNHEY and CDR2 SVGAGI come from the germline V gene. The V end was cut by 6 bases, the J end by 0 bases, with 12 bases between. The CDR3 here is CASSSPLSSYNSPLHF. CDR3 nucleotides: TGTGCCAGCAGCTCACCACTGAGCTCCTATAATTCACCCCTCCACTTT.